The 18 T cell receptor beta chains reported below all come from one sample, sequenced in a study of T-cell memory formation after mild COVID-19. MiXCR was run by TCRdb on the 5' RACE reads, yielding one entry per CDR3 protein. The sample shows some 120,000 distinct CDR3 sequences, roughly 6.2% of them seen only once. Sample: PBMCs or a T cell subset sorted from them (not recorded which). The receptors stem from an adult woman who had mild COVID-19 (a few samples of this study predate the infection). Cell type and time point are not known.

The sample holds a few counts of this clonotype. The gene calls are TRBV5-1 and TRBJ2-1, with D tentatively TRBD1 (6 bases). This CDR3 has 14 amino acids. V was trimmed by 4 bases and J by 8 bases, leaving 16 bases between them. Germline CDR1 SGHRS, CDR2 YFSETQ. The CDR3 is CASSGGAVGDEQFF. In nucleotides, the CDR3 is TGCGCCAGCAGCGGGGGCGCGGTAGGCGATGAGCAGTTCTTC.

This rearrangement joins TRBV20-1 to TRBJ2-1; 7 bases map to TRBD2. Germline trimming cut 1 base from V and 0 bases from J; bases unmatched to any gene: 6. Germline lookup yields CDR1 DFQATT and CDR2 SNEGSKA (reference sequence). The CDR3 runs to 16 residues. CDR3 DNA sequence: TGCAGTGCTAGAGCCCCAGCGGGAAGCTCCTACAATGAGCAGTTCTTC. This encodes CSARAPAGSSYNEQFF.

This clonotype came up a few times. The rearrangement joins TRBV7-2 to TRBJ2-7; TRBD2 aligns across 11 bases. J gave up 2 bases and V 3 bases, and 6 bases lay outside the gene matches. CDR1 is SGHTA and CDR2 is FQGNSA in the germline V gene. The CDR3 runs to 16 residues. CDR3 sequence reads: CASSLSSGRMPYEQYF. The CDR3 DNA follows: TGTGCCAGCAGCTTGTCTAGCGGGAGGATGCCCTACGAGCAGTACTTC.

The chain couples TRBV7-2 to TRBJ2-1; weak D call: TRBD2 (7 bases). V dropped 5 bases and J dropped 0 bases, with 14 bases sitting between them. This CDR3 comprises 16 residues. Germline CDR1 reads SGHTA; CDR2 reads FQGNSA. This CDR3 is CASSVGRGLSYNEQFF. The CDR3 DNA sequence: TGTGCCAGCAGCGTTGGGCGGGGGCTCTCCTACAATGAGCAGTTCTTC.

The table lists this clonotype with many counts. V is TRBV18 and J is TRBJ1-1; tentatively, D is TRBD1 (5 bases). V shed 4 bases and J shed 4 bases, with 10 bases lying between them. The CDR3 has 13 amino acids. Germline-derived CDR1 and CDR2 are KGHSH and LQKENI. The CDR3 nucleotides read TGTGCCAGCTCACGGGACGGAGGCACTGAAGCTTTCTTT. It encodes CASSRDGGTEAFF.

The chain recombines TRBV9 with TRBJ2-3; maybe TRBD2 (7 bases). The germline V and J ends were trimmed by 0 bases and 2 bases, with 16 bases remaining between them. Germline V CDR1 and CDR2: SGDLS, YYNGEE. This CDR3 contains 17 residues. CDR3 loop: CASSVAVAGASTDTQYF. CDR3 coding DNA: TGTGCCAGCAGCGTAGCGGTCGCGGGGGCCTCCACAGATACGCAGTATTTT.

The chain combines TRBV11-1 with TRBJ1-1; D may be TRBD1 (6 bases). Trimming took 5 bases from V and 2 from J, leaving 15 bases between them. Germline V lookup: CDR1 SGHAT, CDR2 FQDESV (reference sequence). CDR3 length equals 15 residues. In DNA, the CDR3 is TGTGCCAGCAGCCCCCGAAGACAGGCCAACACTGAAGCTTTCTTT. It specifies CASSPRRQANTEAFF.

This clonotype was counted only a few times. The chain couples TRBV6-1 to TRBJ2-2; 7 bases line up with TRBD2. The germline V gene has CDR1 MNHNS and CDR2 SASEGT. The junction had 10 bases not matched to a gene; V was cut back by 2 bases and J by 7 bases. The CDR3 sequence is 16 residues long. The CDR3 sequence is CASSERGPGRGGELFF. CDR3 sequence (DNA): TGTGCCAGCAGTGAACGGGGACCAGGGAGGGGCGGGGAGCTGTTTTTT.

V and J are TRBV5-5 and TRBJ2-5, with D uncertain. The CDR3 is made up of 13 amino acids. CDR1 and CDR2 from the germline V gene are SGHKS and YYEKEE (reference sequence). V was trimmed by 0 bases and J by 10 bases, leaving 13 bases between them. The CDR3 coding sequence is TGTGCCAGCAGCTTGGAGACGACATGGGTCCAGTACTTC. Its translation is CASSLETTWVQYF.

The gene calls are TRBV7-2 and TRBJ1-1, with a weak D call TRBD1 (5 bases). The CDR3 is 16 amino acids. The V end lost 1 base, the J end lost 5 bases, and 17 bases lay between the germline ends. Germline lookup yields CDR1 SGHTA and CDR2 FQGNSA. The CDR3 nucleotides read TGTGCCAGCAGCTTAGTAGGGCAGGGCCCCGGGACTGAAGCTTTCTTT. Its translation: CASSLVGQGPGTEAFF.

The chain combines TRBV5-1 with TRBJ2-1; 7 bases align to TRBD2. This CDR3 contains 14 residues. J lost 7 bases, V lost 0 bases, and 4 bases had no gene match. Looked up from germline, CDR1 is SGHRS and CDR2 is YFSETQ. The CDR3 is CASSLAWEGNEQFF. The CDR3, as DNA: TGCGCCAGCAGCTTGGCGTGGGAGGGGAATGAGCAGTTCTTC.

The sample holds a few counts of this clonotype. The J gene is TRBJ1-4, the V gene TRBV7-3; a possible D gene is TRBD1 (6 bases). Trimming removed 2 bases from V and 3 bases from J, with 13 bases in between. The CDR3 totals 16 residues. In germline, CDR1 is SGHTA, CDR2 FQGTGA. The CDR3 DNA reads TGTGCCAGCAGCTTACGCCCGGGGGCGGCTAATGAAAAACTGTTTTTT. Its protein is CASSLRPGAANEKLFF.

This clonotype came up many times. The chain uses TRBV12-3 or TRBV12-4 and TRBJ2-7; 7 bases agree with TRBD2. The CDR3 totals 15 residues. Trimming removed 7 bases from V and 6 bases from J; junction bases left unmatched: 15. The CDR3 DNA reads TGTGCCAGCACCCTGGGAGTCGCGGGAGTCGGCGAGCAGTACTTC. Its protein is CASTLGVAGVGEQYF.

This clonotype was recorded many times. This chain uses TRBV18 with TRBJ2-5; the D gene is possibly TRBD2 (6 bases). Per the germline V gene, CDR1 is KGHSH and CDR2 is LQKENI. This CDR3 spans 13 amino acids. V lost 2 bases and J 4 bases, leaving 8 bases between the germline ends. The CDR3 nucleotides read TGTGCCAGCTCACCAGGGGGGACAGAGACCCAGTACTTC. Its translation is CASSPGGTETQYF.

This clonotype has ten or more counts. This chain uses TRBV18 with TRBJ2-5; D unresolved. Germline loops: CDR1 KGHSH, CDR2 LQKENI. The length of the CDR3 is 15 residues. V lost 4 bases and J 4 bases, leaving 16 bases between the germline ends. This CDR3 reads CASSRPAIFAETQYF. The CDR3, as DNA: TGTGCCAGCTCACGCCCGGCCATCTTTGCAGAGACCCAGTACTTC.

J is TRBJ2-1 and V is TRBV5-1; TRBD1 or TRBD2 may be the D gene (5 bases each). V was trimmed by 3 bases and J by 10 bases, leaving 23 bases between them. The CDR3 length is 16 residues. Germline V gene data show CDR1 as SGHRS and CDR2 as YFSETQ. In nucleotides, the CDR3 is TGCGCCAGCAGCTCCACGGTAGGGACCGCCGACCAGGAGCAGTTCTTC. Amino acid sequence: CASSSTVGTADQEQFF. Looking up the rest from reference TRBV5-1 and TRBJ2-1 gives the full variable domain: KAGVTQTPRYLIKTRGQQVTLSCSPISGHRSVSWYQQTPGQGLQFLFEYFSETQRNKGNFPGRFSGRQFSNSRSEMNVSTLELGDSALYLCASSSTVGTADQEQFFGPGTRLTVL.

This clonotype came up many times. This chain links TRBV27 with TRBJ2-1, with unresolved D. CDR3 length equals 15 residues. V lost 2 bases to trimming and J lost 0 bases, with 8 bases between them. Germline assignment: CDR1 MNHEY and CDR2 SMNVEV (reference sequence). The CDR3 loop is CASSLDGLSYNEQFF. The CDR3 DNA reads TGTGCCAGCAGTTTAGACGGCCTCTCCTACAATGAGCAGTTCTTC.

This clonotype occurred many times. This chain connects TRBV12-3 or TRBV12-4 to TRBJ1-3; possibly TRBD1 for D (6 bases). Trimming took off 3 bases at V and 1 base at J, with 7 bases between the two ends. This CDR3 spans 14 amino acids. Here the CDR3 DNA reads TGTGCCAGCAGTTTTACAGGGTCTGGAAACACCATATATTTT. As protein: CASSFTGSGNTIYF.